The next 26 T cell receptor beta chains were all read from a single sample in a study of T cell responses to AZD1222 COVID-19 vaccine. The method was immunoSEQ multiplex PCR; TCRdb's version includes in-frame clones alone and lacks a portion of them. The data show about 69,000 clones, less than 90% seen once. This material consisted of peripheral blood, taken 28 days after the second AZD1222 dose. The receptors shown here come from an adult who received the AZD1222 COVID-19 vaccine.

The rearrangement uses TRBV27 and TRBJ1-6; D gene uncertain. Germline V gene sequence: CDR1 MNHEY, CDR2 SMNVEV (reference sequence). V lost 2 bases, J lost 0 bases, and 11 bases lay in between. This CDR3 comprises 17 residues. CDR3 nucleotide sequence: TGTGCCAGCAGTTTAATGGCAGAGACCTCCTATAATTCACCCCTCCACTTT. Residues: CASSLMAETSYNSPLHF.

The V gene is TRBV5-4, the J gene TRBJ2-3; 11 bases fit TRBD1. In germline, CDR1 is SGHNT, CDR2 YYREEE (reference sequence). The CDR3 is 15 amino acids. J was trimmed by 1 base and V by 4 bases; bases with no gene match: 2. DNA for the CDR3: TGTGCCAGCAGCGGACAGGGGGCGGGCACAGATACGCAGTATTTT. Translation gives CASSGQGAGTDTQYF.

On this clone: Other nucleotide sequences from this sample produce the same CDR3. V gene TRBV6-5 combines with J gene TRBJ1-2; D is unresolved. Trimming took 4 bases from V and 5 from J, leaving 5 bases between them. The CDR3 has 11 residues. Germline loops: CDR1 MNHEY, CDR2 SVGAGI. This CDR3 reads CASSSKYGYTF. Here the CDR3 DNA reads TGTGCCAGCAGTTCGAAGTATGGCTACACCTTC.

The chain has TRBV28 and TRBJ2-7, with 10 bases lining up with TRBD1. CDR1 is MDHEN and CDR2 is SYDVKM in the germline V gene. With 2 bases clipped from V and 6 bases from J, the junction kept 10 bases outside the gene matches. The CDR3 spans 16 residues. CDR3 protein: CASSLIGQGVLGEQYF. Written as DNA, the CDR3 is TGTGCCAGCAGTTTAATCGGACAGGGGGTACTAGGCGAGCAGTACTTC.

The genes are TRBV5-1 and TRBJ2-3, with a possible D match to TRBD1 (6 bases). This CDR3 region has 15 residues. Germline CDR1 SGHRS, CDR2 YFSETQ. Between the trimmed V and J ends, which lost 1 base and 2 bases, there was a span of 11 bases. CDR3 loop: CASSLRQGFTDTQYF. The CDR3 DNA reads as TGCGCCAGCAGCTTGCGGCAGGGGTTCACAGATACGCAGTATTTT.

The V gene is TRBV10-3, the J gene TRBJ2-1; D call uncertain. Looked up from germline, CDR1 is ENHRY and CDR2 is SYGVKD. This CDR3 comprises 14 residues. V was pared by 0 bases and J by 10 bases, with 13 bases between. CDR3 sequence (DNA): TGTGCCATCAGTGAGTCGAGTCCCCCCAGGGAGCAGTTCTTC. It is translated as CAISESSPPREQFF.

The chain is built from TRBV29-1 and TRBJ2-5; TRBD1 is a possible D gene (6 bases). The CDR3 sequence is 13 residues long. V lost 5 bases, J lost 3 bases, and 13 bases lay in between. CDR1 is SQVTM and CDR2 is ANQGSEA in the germline V gene. CDR3 sequence reads: CSVSTGRKETQYF. CDR3 DNA: TGCAGCGTTTCGACAGGACGGAAAGAGACCCAGTACTTC.

This clone showed up just once. V usage is TRBV2 and J usage is TRBJ1-1, with a tentative D call TRBD1 (6 bases). Between the trimmed V and J ends, which lost 8 bases and 0 bases, there was a span of 10 bases. Germline V gene lookup returns CDR1 SNHLY and CDR2 FYNNEI. The CDR3 runs 13 residues. CDR3 sequence (DNA): TGTGCCAGCCATCAGGGGCTGAACACTGAAGCTTTCTTT. This translates into CASHQGLNTEAFF.

The rearrangement joins TRBV6-5 to TRBJ1-3; D remains ambiguous. The V gene lost 8 bases and the J gene lost 0 bases, with 5 bases spanning the gap. Germline V CDR1 and CDR2: MNHEY, SVGAGI. CDR3 length: 12 residues. CDR3 in amino acids: CASSHSGNTIYF. CDR3 nucleotides: TGTGCCAGCTCTCACTCTGGAAACACCATATATTTT.

This clone turned up a few times. The gene calls are TRBV23-1 and TRBJ1-2, with 9 positions matching TRBD1. TRBV23-1 is treated as an ORF (open reading frame) with a function not yet certain. Losses at the gene ends were 4 bases for V and 8 bases for J; bases not matched to a gene: 5. The CDR3 spans 13 residues. The CDR3 loop is CASSRDRVGGYTF. The CDR3 DNA reads as TGCGCCAGCAGTCGGGACAGGGTAGGGGGCTACACCTTC.

This chain joins TRBV4-1 and TRBJ2-3, with 10 bases matching TRBD2. V dropped 0 bases and J dropped 4; count of bases not matched to a gene: 16. Per germline, CDR1 MGHRA and CDR2 YSYEKL. The CDR3 extends over 20 amino acids. CDR3 sequence reads: CASSQDFALGLAGVSDTQYF. The DNA of the CDR3 is TGCGCCAGCAGCCAAGATTTCGCATTAGGGCTAGCGGGAGTTTCAGATACGCAGTATTTT.

This rearrangement joins TRBV6-6 to TRBJ1-3; the D gene is possibly TRBD1 (5 bases). The CDR3 sequence is 15 residues long. The ends were cut back, 4 bases at V and 1 base at J, with 11 bases in the middle. Germline lookup yields CDR1 MNHNY and CDR2 SVGAGI (reference sequence). The CDR3 is CASSLQAASGNTIYF. The CDR3 DNA reads as TGTGCCAGCAGTTTACAGGCTGCATCTGGAAACACCATATATTTT.

The gene calls are TRBV7-6 and TRBJ2-3; the D call may be TRBD1 or TRBD2 (5 bases each). Germline loops: CDR1 SGHVS, CDR2 FNYEAQ. V lost 3 bases to trimming and J lost 2 bases, with 12 bases between them. The CDR3 totals 15 residues. CDR3 protein: CASSFGWGTTDTQYF. The CDR3 region has the DNA TGTGCCAGCAGCTTTGGTTGGGGGACCACAGATACGCAGTATTTT. The full variable domain, with the rest looked up from reference TRBV7-6 and TRBJ2-3, is GAGVSQSPRYKVTKRGQDVALRCDPISGHVSLYWYRQALGQGPEFLTYFNYEAQQDKSGLPNDRFSAERPEGSISTLTIQRTEQRDSAMYRCASSFGWGTTDTQYFGPGTRLTVL.

The rearrangement uses TRBV11-3 and TRBJ1-1, with 8 bases aligning to TRBD1. The ends lost 5 bases at V and 1 base at J; junction bases unmatched: 0. The CDR3 runs to 13 residues. Germline assignment: CDR1 SGHNT and CDR2 YENEEA. CDR3 amino acids: CASSGQGNTEAFF. CDR3 bases: TGTGCCAGCAGCGGACAGGGGAACACTGAAGCTTTCTTT.

The chain carries TRBV13 and TRBJ2-5; 8 nucleotides line up with TRBD2. The CDR3 totals 14 residues. CDR1 is PRHDT, CDR2 FYEKMQ, per germline (reference sequence). The junction had 7 bases not matched to a gene; V was cut back by 5 bases and J by 5 bases. The CDR3 nucleotides are TGTGCCAGCAGCATCGGGGGGGCCATCGAGACCCAGTACTTC. It codes for CASSIGGAIETQYF. Variable domain in full (rest from reference TRBV13 and TRBJ2-5): AAGVIQSPRHLIKEKRETATLKCYPIPRHDTVYWYQQGPGQDPQFLISFYEKMQSDKGSIPDRFSAQQFSDYHSELNMSSLELGDSALYFCASSIGGAIETQYFGPGTRLLVL.

J is TRBJ2-2 and V is TRBV5-5; D call uncertain. Trimming removed 0 bases at V and 7 bases at J, with 7 bases between. The CDR3 sequence is 13 residues long. Looked up from germline, CDR1 is SGHKS and CDR2 is YYEKEE (reference sequence). The CDR3 bases are TGTGCCAGCAGCTTGGGGACGGACGGGGAGCTGTTTTTT. Translating it yields CASSLGTDGELFF.

V gene TRBV5-1 combines with J gene TRBJ2-1, with D perhaps matching TRBD1 (6 bases). The CDR3 length is 13 residues. With 4 bases removed from V and 7 bases from J, the gap between germline ends came to 12 bases. From germline, CDR1 is SGHRS and CDR2 YFSETQ. The CDR3: CASSRDQGNEQFF. DNA of the CDR3: TGCGCCAGCAGCAGGGACCAGGGGAATGAGCAGTTCTTC.

V usage is TRBV6-5 and J usage is TRBJ1-5, with no clear D. Trimming cost V 6 bases and J 2 bases, with 14 bases left between them. Germline CDR1 and CDR2: MNHEY and SVGAGI. The CDR3 contains 15 residues. The CDR3 loop is CASRGSRSGNQPQHF. CDR3 nucleotide sequence: TGTGCCAGCAGGGGCAGCCGATCGGGCAATCAGCCCCAGCATTTT.

This clone has a single count. The chain couples TRBV5-1 to TRBJ1-4, with D possibly TRBD1 on 6 matching bases. Trimming took off 0 bases at V and 7 bases at J, with 10 bases between the two ends. The germline CDR1 and CDR2 sequences are SGHRS and YFSETQ. The CDR3 totals 14 residues. The CDR3 is CASSLDEGGEKLFF. CDR3 bases: TGCGCCAGCAGCTTGGATGAGGGGGGTGAAAAACTGTTTTTT. Full variable domain (remainder filled in from reference TRBV5-1 and TRBJ1-4): KAGVTQTPRYLIKTRGQQVTLSCSPISGHRSVSWYQQTPGQGLQFLFEYFSETQRNKGNFPGRFSGRQFSNSRSEMNVSTLELGDSALYLCASSLDEGGEKLFFGSGTQLSVL.

The chain employs TRBV5-1 and TRBJ2-5, with 8 bases aligning to TRBD2. This CDR3 is 16 amino acids long. V was clipped by 0 bases and J by 2 bases; unmatched bases: 6. Germline lookup yields CDR1 SGHRS and CDR2 YFSETQ. The CDR3 DNA follows: TGCGCCAGCAGCTTGGCCCTGGGCGGGGGGCAAGAGACCCAGTACTTC. Translation gives CASSLALGGGQETQYF. The full variable domain, in which reference TRBV5-1 and TRBJ2-5 provide the parts outside the CDR3, is KAGVTQTPRYLIKTRGQQVTLSCSPISGHRSVSWYQQTPGQGLQFLFEYFSETQRNKGNFPGRFSGRQFSNSRSEMNVSTLELGDSALYLCASSLALGGGQETQYFGPGTRLLVL.

The genes are TRBV29-1 and TRBJ1-1; the D is unclear. Germline CDR1 reads SQVTM; CDR2 reads ANQGSEA. The CDR3 is 14 amino acids. V lost 3 bases and J 0 bases, leaving 11 bases between the germline ends. The CDR3 region has the DNA TGCAGCGTTGATGTCCCAGTCGTGAACACTGAAGCTTTCTTT. Residues: CSVDVPVVNTEAFF.

The chain links TRBV11-3 to TRBJ2-1; 9 bases agree with TRBD2. The CDR3 loop spans 16 amino acids. The J segment lost 6 bases and the V segment lost 1 base, leaving 7 bases of the junction unmatched. Germline lookup yields CDR1 SGHNT and CDR2 YENEEA. The chain's CDR3 is CASSLGDSGGFNEQFF. CDR3 in DNA: TGTGCCAGCAGCTTAGGGGATAGCGGGGGTTTCAATGAGCAGTTCTTC. Full variable domain (outside the CDR3, taken from reference TRBV11-3 and TRBJ2-1): EAGVVQSPRYKIIEKKQPVAFWCNPISGHNTLYWYLQNLGQGPELLIRYENEEAVDDSQLPKDRFSAERLKGVDSTLKIQPAELGDSAVYLCASSLGDSGGFNEQFFGPGTRLTVL.

The genes are TRBV10-1 and TRBJ2-2, with D possibly being TRBD1 (5 bases). V was cut by 0 bases and J by 3 bases, with 8 bases left in between. The CDR3 is 15 residues long. Germline-derived CDR1 and CDR2 are WNHNN and SYGVQD (reference sequence). The CDR3, as DNA: TGCGCCAGCAGTGAGTCGAGCAGGGACACCGGGGAGCTGTTTTTT. It codes for CASSESSRDTGELFF.

The chain joins TRBV19 to TRBJ1-2, with a tentative D call TRBD1 (6 bases). V was pared by 6 bases and J by 5 bases, with 13 bases between. The CDR3 loop spans 13 amino acids. Germline CDR1 LNHDA, CDR2 SQIVND (reference sequence). This CDR3 is CASSEGHRYGYTF. The CDR3 coding sequence is TGTGCCAGTAGCGAGGGACACCGATATGGCTACACCTTC.

This chain connects TRBV10-3 to TRBJ2-7; possible D gene TRBD2, 6 bases. The V gene lost 10 bases and the J gene lost 0 bases, with 10 bases spanning the gap. The CDR3 is made up of 12 amino acids. The germline V gene has CDR1 ENHRY and CDR2 SYGVKD. The CDR3 bases are TGTGCCACGGGGGACGGCTCCTACGAGCAGTACTTC. Its translation is CATGDGSYEQYF.

The chain combines TRBV11-3 with TRBJ2-1, with 10 bases lining up with TRBD2. The CDR3 extends over 13 amino acids. Looked up from germline, CDR1 is SGHNT and CDR2 is YENEEA. J gave up 9 bases and V 7 bases, and 6 bases lay outside the gene matches. In nucleotides, the CDR3 is TGTGCCAGCACCACCAGCGGGGGGGCTGAGCAGTTCTTC. Encoded protein: CASTTSGGAEQFF.